This TCR beta chain was recorded in a study of T cell changes during pregnancy in multiple sclerosis. The CDR3 totals 14 residues. Germline CDR1 is MDHEN and CDR2 is SYDVKM. With V trimmed by 6 bases and J by 5 bases, 7 bases remained unmatched. The repertoire was sequenced with immunoSEQ multiplex PCR; TCRdb's copy has only in-frame clones and lacks some. The table lists 20,000 to 25,000 clones, 70% to 90% of them singletons. The source material was CD8+ T cells from peripheral blood mononuclear cells, sampled in the first trimester of pregnancy. The receptor was derived from a female donor in good health, enrolled as a control in a pregnancy study. The gene calls are TRBV28 and TRBJ1-1; 9 positions agree with TRBD1. CDR3: CASSPNRGRTEAFF. The CDR3 nucleotides read TGTGCCAGCAGCCCCAACAGGGGGCGGACTGAAGCTTTCTTT.